A selection of T cell receptor beta chains follows, all from one sample in a study of CD8+CD57+ T cells in acquired aplastic anemia. TCRdb re-derived calls from the reads in MiXCR, one entry per CDR3 protein. Here the sample spans about 110,000 distinct CDR3 sequences, 50% to 65% being singletons. What was sequenced was sorted CD4+, CD8+, or CD8+CD57+ T cells (not recorded which) from PBMCs. These receptors were taken from a human donor in good health, serving as a control. Both conserved end residues are part of each CDR3. Each record gives: V gene, J gene, CDR3 length, clone size, D gene, CDR3 protein, CDR3 DNA. The D gene is left open where the match is weak. Not all rows give a size; the values are once, few, many and, for expanded clones, a class.

>TRBV19|TRBJ2-1|15|many|-
CASSIRLASRNEQFF
TGTGCCAGTAGTATCAGGCTAGCGTCGAGAAATGAGCAGTTCTTC
>TRBV30|TRBJ2-7|13|many|-
CAWTRGTHPEEYF
TGTGCCTGGACTCGGGGGACACACCCCGAGGAGTACTTC
>TRBV20-1|TRBJ1-1|13|many|-
CSARDSLNTEAFF
TGCAGTGCTAGGGACAGTTTGAACACTGAAGCTTTCTTT
>TRBV25-1|TRBJ1-6|15|-|TRBD1
CASSVPGQGGSPLHF
TGTGCCAGCAGTGTCCCGGGACAGGGTGGTTCACCCCTCCACTTT
>TRBV5-1|TRBJ2-7|15|-|-
CASSLVGRVVDEQYF
TGCGCCAGCAGCTTGGTTGGCAGGGTAGTCGACGAGCAGTACTTC
>TRBV19|TRBJ1-2|13|once|-
CASSWGQGHGYTF
TGTGCCAGTAGTTGGGGGCAGGGTCACGGCTACACCTTC
>TRBV12-3/TRBV12-4|TRBJ2-7|14|many|-
CASSSDSATYEQYF
TGTGCCAGCAGTTCGGACAGTGCCACCTACGAGCAGTACTTC
>TRBV15|TRBJ2-3|16|few|-
CATSRESSLSTDTQYF
TGTGCCACCAGCAGAGAATCCTCATTGAGCACAGATACGCAGTATTTT
>TRBV7-2|TRBJ1-2|14|-|TRBD1
CASSLGQGAYGYTF
TGTGCCAGCAGCCTGGGACAGGGGGCCTATGGCTACACCTTC
>TRBV10-3|TRBJ2-2|11|-|-
CAIQGPGELFF
TGTGCCATCCAGGGACCCGGGGAGCTGTTTTTT
>TRBV7-9|TRBJ2-7|12|few|-
CASSLQSYEQYF
TGTGCCAGCAGCCTCCAGTCCTACGAGCAGTACTTC
>TRBV20-1|TRBJ2-7|11|-|-
CSARGGHEQYF
TGCAGTGCTAGAGGGGGACACGAGCAGTACTTC
>TRBV10-3|TRBJ1-2|17|-|TRBD1
CAIRGVLDRAGNYGYTF
TGTGCCATCAGGGGGGTTCTCGACAGGGCAGGCAACTATGGCTACACCTTC
>TRBV25-1|TRBJ2-7|15|-|-
CASSGGGRGSHEQYF
TGTGCCAGCAGTGGGGGGGGCAGGGGGAGCCACGAGCAGTACTTC
>TRBV10-3|TRBJ2-7|12|-|-
CATRGGSWEQYF
TGTGCCACCAGGGGCGGATCGTGGGAGCAGTACTTC
>TRBV11-1|TRBJ1-6|20|many|-
CASSLVVLVTASSYNSPLHF
TGTGCCAGCAGCTTAGTCGTCTTAGTCACGGCGAGCTCCTATAATTCACCCCTCCACTTT
>TRBV4-3|TRBJ1-1|14|-|-
CASSQDTGNTEAFF
TGCGCCAGCAGCCAAGATACGGGGAACACTGAAGCTTTCTTT
>TRBV7-9|TRBJ2-5|17|many|-
CASSQTGRTRTLETQYF
TGTGCCAGCAGCCAAACCGGCCGAACCAGGACTTTGGAGACCCAGTACTTC
>TRBV14|TRBJ1-3|14|-|TRBD1
CASSQGTGGNTIYF
TGTGCCAGCAGCCAAGGGACAGGGGGAAACACCATATATTTT
>TRBV10-3|TRBJ2-3|13|-|-
CAISEGSTDTQYF
TGTGCCATCAGTGAAGGTAGCACAGATACGCAGTATTTT
>TRBV19|TRBJ2-1|11|-|-
CASGLGYEQFF
TGTGCCAGTGGCCTTGGATATGAGCAGTTCTTC
>TRBV5-1|TRBJ2-5|14|few|-
CASSRSTSGETQYF
TGCGCCAGCAGCCGCTCGACTAGTGGGGAGACCCAGTACTTC
>TRBV15|TRBJ2-7|14|-|TRBD2
CATSRVAGVYEQYF
TGTGCCACCAGCAGAGTAGCGGGAGTTTACGAGCAGTACTTC
>TRBV15|TRBJ1-5|15|-|TRBD1
CATSIDGTGDQPQHF
TGTGCCACCAGCATCGACGGGACAGGGGATCAGCCCCAGCATTTT
>TRBV24-1|TRBJ1-3|14|-|-
CATSEGYSGNTIYF
TGTGCCACCAGTGAGGGATACTCTGGAAACACCATATATTTT
>TRBV25-1|TRBJ2-7|14|-|-
CASSVQGQSYEQYF
TGTGCCAGCAGTGTCCAGGGTCAGTCCTACGAGCAGTACTTC